A single TCR beta chain is shown here with its context. The antigen is undetermined. The V and J ends lost 5 bases and 0 bases, in that order; junction bases with no gene match: 3. This CDR3 contains 15 residues. CDR1 is SGHNT, CDR2 YENEEA, per germline. The source of the sample is a study of cytomegalovirus exposure and HLA in healthy donors. About the research overall: Ancestry clustering placed 70% to 85% of a few hundred genotyped donors in the Caucasian-associated cluster. Points from the study as a whole: TCR beta chain V- and J-gene trimming was linked, in a later analysis, to a missense variant in DCLRE1C.

Both 60 Vbeta primers and 13 Jbeta primers went into the PCR. The protocol was immunoSEQ multiplex PCR, while the TCRdb copy is restricted to in-frame clones and leaves out a portion. The table has 80,000 to 100,000 clones, under 80% seen once; the top ten hold around 6.6%. The TCR comes from a man aged 50 or older in good health and CMV-seropositive. Specimen: PBMCs. The chain uses TRBV11-3 and TRBJ2-2; 7 bases agree with TRBD1. The CDR3 sequence: CASSPGQSNTGELFF. Here the CDR3 DNA reads TGTGCCAGCAGCCCGGGACAGTCGAACACCGGGGAGCTGTTTTTT.